This TCR beta chain was documented in a study of T-cell reconstitution after alpha-beta-depleted transplantation in children. During its preparation, the TCRbeta library received unique molecular identifiers. TCRdb recomputed calls from the PCR reads with MiXCR, one row per CDR3 protein. The table shows approximately 520,000 distinct CDR3 sequences, with approximately 10% occurring only once. There are many counts of this clonotype. Looked up from germline, CDR1 is MNHEY and CDR2 is SVGAGI. Trimming took 3 bases from V and 3 from J; bases not matched to a gene: 4. The length of the CDR3 is 14 residues.

The sample was PBMCs, mostly from graft donor cells, taken 180 days after TCRalphabeta/CD19-depleted stem cell transplant. The chain couples TRBV6-5 to TRBJ2-7; 8 bases align to TRBD1. This TCR came from a female patient aged 2-10 years who had a stem cell transplant for aplastic anemia, so the T cells may come from the graft donor. The CDR3 region is CASSYGTGGYEQYF. CDR3 DNA: TGTGCCAGCAGTTATGGTACAGGGGGCTACGAGCAGTACTTC.